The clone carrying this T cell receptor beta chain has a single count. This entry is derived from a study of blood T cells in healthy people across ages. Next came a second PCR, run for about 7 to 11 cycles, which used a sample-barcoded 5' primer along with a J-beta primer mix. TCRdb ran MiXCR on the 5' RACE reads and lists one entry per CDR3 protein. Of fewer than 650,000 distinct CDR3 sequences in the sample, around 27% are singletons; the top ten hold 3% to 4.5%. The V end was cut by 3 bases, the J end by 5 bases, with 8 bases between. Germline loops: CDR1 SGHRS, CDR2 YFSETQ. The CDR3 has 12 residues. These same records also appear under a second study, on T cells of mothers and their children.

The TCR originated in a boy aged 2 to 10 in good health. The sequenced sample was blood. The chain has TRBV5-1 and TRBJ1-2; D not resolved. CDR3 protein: CASSSDQYGYTF. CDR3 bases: TGCGCCAGCAGCTCCGACCAATATGGCTACACCTTC.